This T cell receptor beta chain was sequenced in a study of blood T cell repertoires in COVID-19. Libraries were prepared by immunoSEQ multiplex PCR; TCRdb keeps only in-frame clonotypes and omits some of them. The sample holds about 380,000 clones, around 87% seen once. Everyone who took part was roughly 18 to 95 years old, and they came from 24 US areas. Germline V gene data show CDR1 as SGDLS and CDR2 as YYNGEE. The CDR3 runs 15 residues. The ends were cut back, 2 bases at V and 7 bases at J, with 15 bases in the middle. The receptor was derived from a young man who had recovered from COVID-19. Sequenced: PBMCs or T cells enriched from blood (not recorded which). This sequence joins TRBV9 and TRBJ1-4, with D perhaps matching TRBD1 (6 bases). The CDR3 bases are TGTGCCAGCAGCGTCTTTACAGGGCCGACTGAAAAACTGTTTTTT. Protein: CASSVFTGPTEKLFF.